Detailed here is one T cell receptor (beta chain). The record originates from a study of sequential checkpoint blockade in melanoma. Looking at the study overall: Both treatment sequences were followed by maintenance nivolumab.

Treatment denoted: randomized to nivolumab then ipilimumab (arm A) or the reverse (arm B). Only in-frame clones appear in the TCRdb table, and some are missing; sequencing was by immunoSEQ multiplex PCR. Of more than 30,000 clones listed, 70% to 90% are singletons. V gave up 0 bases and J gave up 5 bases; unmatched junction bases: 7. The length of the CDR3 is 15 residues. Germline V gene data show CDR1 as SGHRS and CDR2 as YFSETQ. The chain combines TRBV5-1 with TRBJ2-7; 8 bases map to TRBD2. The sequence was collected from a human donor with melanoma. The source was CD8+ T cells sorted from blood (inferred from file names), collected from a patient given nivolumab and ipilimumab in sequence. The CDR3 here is CASSLAWREADEQYF. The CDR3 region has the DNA TGCGCCAGCAGCTTGGCCTGGCGGGAGGCCGACGAGCAGTACTTC.